The clone carrying this T cell receptor (beta chain) was seen repeatedly, ten times or more. The antigen is unknown. This specimen comes from a study of blood T cells in healthy people across ages. Broader study findings: Underestimates were what the diversity estimates from one million T cells were considered to be. Lack of knowledge of donor CMV status possibly confounded expanded clonotype changes. Roughly linear age-related decline in beta diversity appeared, significant by age around 36.

Sample-barcoded 5' priming and a J-beta primer mix drove a second PCR of roughly 7 to 11 cycles. A single record per CDR3 protein comes from TCRdb applying MiXCR to the 5' RACE reads. The sample shows roughly 1,700,000 distinct CDR3 sequences, approximately 28% of them seen only once. The germline V and J ends were trimmed by 10 bases and 5 bases, with 12 bases remaining between them. The germline V gene has CDR1 SGDLS and CDR2 YYNGEE. This CDR3 spans 11 amino acids. The specimen was blood. The chain carries TRBV9 and TRBJ1-2; D gene ambiguous. The sequence was collected from a young woman in good health. The CDR3 loop reads CASGGYYGYTF. Here the CDR3 DNA reads TGTGCCTCTGGTGGCTATTATGGCTACACCTTC.